The 8 T cell receptor beta chains listed next were all sequenced from one sample in a study of T cell responses to AZD1222 COVID-19 vaccine. Measured with immunoSEQ multiplex PCR; TCRdb has only the in-frame clones, and not every one. The table shows 150,000 to 200,000 clones, with around nine tenths occurring only once. The source material was peripheral blood, sampled 28 days after the second AZD1222 dose. The receptors were gathered from an adult who received the AZD1222 COVID-19 vaccine.

The rearrangement links TRBV7-2 to TRBJ2-5, with TRBD2 matching 12 bases. The V segment lost 0 bases and the J segment 4 bases; nucleotides outside the gene matches: 6. This CDR3 region has 17 residues. Germline assignment: CDR1 SGHTA and CDR2 FQGNSA. The CDR3 region is CASSLAILAGGLETQYF. The CDR3 bases are TGTGCCAGCAGCTTAGCCATACTAGCGGGGGGATTAGAGACCCAGTACTTC. Drawing the rest from reference TRBV7-2 and TRBJ2-5, the complete variable domain is GAGVSQSPSNKVTEKGKDVELRCDPISGHTALYWYRQSLGQGLEFLIYFQGNSAPDKSGLPSDRFSAERTGGSVSTLTIQRTQQEDSAVYLCASSLAILAGGLETQYFGPGTRLLVL.

The chain has TRBV7-2 and TRBJ2-1; 9 bases match TRBD1. The germline gives CDR1 SGHTA, CDR2 FQGNSA. V lost 5 bases to trimming and J lost 6 bases; unmatched junction nucleotides: 14. CDR3 length: 17 residues. CDR3 DNA: TGTGCCAGCAGCATCTACAGGGGGCATCCCGGGGGCAATGAGCAGTTCTTC. Its translation: CASSIYRGHPGGNEQFF.

The genes are TRBV19 and TRBJ1-5, with D possibly being TRBD1 (6 bases). Per the germline V gene, CDR1 is LNHDA and CDR2 is SQIVND (reference sequence). V was pared by 5 bases and J by 3 bases, with 14 bases between. This CDR3 contains 15 residues. The DNA for the CDR3 is TGTGCCAGTAGTCTTTCCAGGGGCAACAATCAGCCCCAGCATTTT. This translates into CASSLSRGNNQPQHF.

This clone was detected only once. J is TRBJ1-2 and V is TRBV6-5; possibly TRBD1 for D (5 bases). Germline loops: CDR1 MNHEY, CDR2 SVGAGI. This CDR3 comprises 12 residues. Trimming stripped 10 bases from V and 5 bases from J, with 14 bases between. CDR3 region: CATTGRNYGYTF. The DNA of the CDR3 is TGTGCCACGACGGGGCGAAATTATGGCTACACCTTC.

The chain joins TRBV19 to TRBJ2-6; TRBD1 agrees at 9 bases. The CDR3 has 15 amino acids. Germline CDR1 reads LNHDA; CDR2 reads SQIVND (reference sequence). After removal of 9 bases from V and 2 bases from J, the junction contained 5 bases not matched to a gene. CDR3 amino acids: CASRQGEAGANVLTF. The DNA of the CDR3 is TGTGCCAGCAGACAGGGGGAGGCTGGGGCCAACGTCCTGACTTTC.

This chain connects TRBV5-6 to TRBJ1-3; unclear D gene. Germline values: CDR1 SGHDT, CDR2 YYEEEE. Trimming removed 2 bases from V and 0 bases from J, with 9 bases in between. This CDR3 has 15 amino acids. Here the CDR3 reads CASSLDTLSGNTIYF. The DNA of the CDR3 is TGTGCCAGCAGCTTAGACACACTCTCTGGAAACACCATATATTTT.

This clone was picked up one time. The chain has TRBV9 and TRBJ1-1; TRBD1 matches 8 bases. The CDR3 runs 15 residues. Germline trimming cut 4 bases from V and 5 bases from J; bases unmatched to any gene: 10. The V gene's germline CDR1 is SGDLS and CDR2 YYNGEE. The CDR3 protein is CASSTGTGTGTEAFF. The CDR3 DNA sequence: TGTGCCAGCAGCACTGGGACAGGCACGGGAACTGAAGCTTTCTTT.

In the case of this clone: The conserved phenylalanine or tryptophan is not found at the CDR3 terminus, so this likely reflects a read error. The DNA is omitted, as the CDR3 cannot be located on it reliably, and the CDR3 follows TCRdb's listing. V is TRBV20-1 and J is TRBJ2-7; TRBD2, the D gene given by the table, was not confirmed from the DNA. The V gene's germline CDR1 is DFQATT and CDR2 SNEGSKA (reference sequence). Termini included, the CDR3 measures 11 amino acids. The CDR3 protein is CSASDTGTSLI.